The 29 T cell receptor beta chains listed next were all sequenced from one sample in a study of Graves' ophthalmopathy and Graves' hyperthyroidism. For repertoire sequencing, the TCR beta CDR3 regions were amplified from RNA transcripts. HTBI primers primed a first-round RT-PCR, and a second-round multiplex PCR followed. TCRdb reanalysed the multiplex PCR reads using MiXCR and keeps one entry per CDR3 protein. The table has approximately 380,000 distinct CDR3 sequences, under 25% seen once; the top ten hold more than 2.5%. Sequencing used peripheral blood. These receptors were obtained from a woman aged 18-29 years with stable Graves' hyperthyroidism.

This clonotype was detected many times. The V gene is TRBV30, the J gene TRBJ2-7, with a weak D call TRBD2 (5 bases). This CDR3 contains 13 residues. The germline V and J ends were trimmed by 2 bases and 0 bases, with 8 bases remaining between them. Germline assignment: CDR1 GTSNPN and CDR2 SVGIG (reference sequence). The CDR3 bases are TGTGCCTGGAGTCCGGGATCCTCCTACGAGCAGTACTTC. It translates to CAWSPGSSYEQYF. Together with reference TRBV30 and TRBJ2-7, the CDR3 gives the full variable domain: SQTIHQWPATLVQPVGSPLSLECTVEGTSNPNLYWYRQAAGRGLQLLFYSVGIGQISSEVPQNLSASRPQDRQFILSSKKLLLSDSGFYLCAWSPGSSYEQYFGPGTRLTVT.

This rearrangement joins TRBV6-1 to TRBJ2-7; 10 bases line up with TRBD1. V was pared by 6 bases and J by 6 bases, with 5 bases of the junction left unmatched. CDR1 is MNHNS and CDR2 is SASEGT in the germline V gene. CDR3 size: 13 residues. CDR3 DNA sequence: TGTGCCAGCAGCCGCTGGACAGGGGGCGAGCAGTACTTC. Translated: CASSRWTGGEQYF.

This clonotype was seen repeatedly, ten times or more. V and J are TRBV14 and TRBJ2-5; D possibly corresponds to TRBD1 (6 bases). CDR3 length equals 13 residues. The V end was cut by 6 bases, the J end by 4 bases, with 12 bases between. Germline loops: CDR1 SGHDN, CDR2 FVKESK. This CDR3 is CASRSTGIETQYF. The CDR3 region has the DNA TGTGCCAGCAGGTCAACAGGGATAGAGACCCAGTACTTC.

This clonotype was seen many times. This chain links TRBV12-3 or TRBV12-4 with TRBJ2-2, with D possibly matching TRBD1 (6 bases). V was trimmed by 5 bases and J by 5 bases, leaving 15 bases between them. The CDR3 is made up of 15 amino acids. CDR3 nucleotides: TGTGCCAGCAGTCGGACAGAGGGCGGAACCGGGGAGCTGTTTTTT. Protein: CASSRTEGGTGELFF.

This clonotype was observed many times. The CDR3 DNA reads TGCAGCGTTGAGAGGGTGGAGACCCAGTACTTC. This sequence encodes CSVERVETQYF. V and J are TRBV29-1 and TRBJ2-5; tentatively, D is TRBD2 (5 bases). This CDR3 comprises 11 residues. The V end was cut by 3 bases, the J end by 5 bases, with 7 bases between. The germline V gene encodes CDR1 SQVTM and CDR2 ANQGSEA.

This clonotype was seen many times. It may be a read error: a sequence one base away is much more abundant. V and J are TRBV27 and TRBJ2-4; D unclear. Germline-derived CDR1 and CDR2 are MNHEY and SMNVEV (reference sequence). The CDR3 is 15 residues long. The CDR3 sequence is CASSLSSLFKNIKYF. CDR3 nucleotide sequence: TGTGCCAGCAGTTTATCTTCTTTATTCAAAAACATTAAGTACTTC.

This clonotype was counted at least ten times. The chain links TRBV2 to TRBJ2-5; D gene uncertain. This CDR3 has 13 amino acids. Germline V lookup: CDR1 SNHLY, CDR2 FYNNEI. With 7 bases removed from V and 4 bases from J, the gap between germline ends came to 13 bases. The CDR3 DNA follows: TGTGCCAGCACACAGACCCAACGAGAGACCCAGTACTTC. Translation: CASTQTQRETQYF.

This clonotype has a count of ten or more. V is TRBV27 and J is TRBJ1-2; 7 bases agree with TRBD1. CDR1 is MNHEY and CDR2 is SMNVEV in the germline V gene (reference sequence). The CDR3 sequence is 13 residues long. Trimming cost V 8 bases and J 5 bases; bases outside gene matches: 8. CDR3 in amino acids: CASGRRGPYGYTF. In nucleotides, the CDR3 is TGTGCCAGCGGCAGAAGGGGGCCTTATGGCTACACCTTC.

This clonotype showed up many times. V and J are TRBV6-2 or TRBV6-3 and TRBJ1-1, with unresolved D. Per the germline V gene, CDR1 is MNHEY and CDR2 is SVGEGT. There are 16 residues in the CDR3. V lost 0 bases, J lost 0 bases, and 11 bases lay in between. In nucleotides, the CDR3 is TGTGCCAGCAGTTACTCGGCCAGAACCTTGAACACTGAAGCTTTCTTT. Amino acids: CASSYSARTLNTEAFF.

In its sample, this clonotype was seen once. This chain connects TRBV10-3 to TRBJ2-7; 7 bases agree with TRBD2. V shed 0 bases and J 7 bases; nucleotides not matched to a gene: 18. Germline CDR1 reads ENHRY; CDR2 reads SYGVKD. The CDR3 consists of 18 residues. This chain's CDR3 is CAISESAKSGLGASEQYV. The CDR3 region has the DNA TGTGCCATCAGTGAGTCGGCGAAATCAGGACTAGGAGCGAGTGAGCAGTACGTC.

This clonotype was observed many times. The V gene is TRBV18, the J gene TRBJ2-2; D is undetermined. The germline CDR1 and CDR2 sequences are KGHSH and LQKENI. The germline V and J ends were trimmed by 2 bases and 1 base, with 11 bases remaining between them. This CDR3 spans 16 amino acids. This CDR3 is CASSPFPIENTGELFF. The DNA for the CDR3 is TGTGCCAGCTCACCATTCCCCATCGAGAACACCGGGGAGCTGTTTTTT.

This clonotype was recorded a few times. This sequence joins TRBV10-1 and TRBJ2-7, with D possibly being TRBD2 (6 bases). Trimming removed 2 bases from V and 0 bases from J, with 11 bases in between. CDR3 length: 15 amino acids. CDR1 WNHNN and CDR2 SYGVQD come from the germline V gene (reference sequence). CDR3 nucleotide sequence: TGCGCCAGCAGTGAGGGGCGGGACGGCTCCTACGAGCAGTACTTC. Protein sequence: CASSEGRDGSYEQYF.

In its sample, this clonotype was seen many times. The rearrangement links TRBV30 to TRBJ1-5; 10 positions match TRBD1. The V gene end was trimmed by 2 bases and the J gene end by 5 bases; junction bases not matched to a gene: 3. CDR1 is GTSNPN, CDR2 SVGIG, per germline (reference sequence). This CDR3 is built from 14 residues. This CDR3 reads CAWSKTGGYQPQHF. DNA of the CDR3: TGTGCCTGGAGTAAGACAGGGGGCTATCAGCCCCAGCATTTT.

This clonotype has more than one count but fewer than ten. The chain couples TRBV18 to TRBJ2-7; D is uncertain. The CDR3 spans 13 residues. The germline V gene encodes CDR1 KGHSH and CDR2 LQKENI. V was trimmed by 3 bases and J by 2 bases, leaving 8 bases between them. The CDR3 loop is CASSPTRTYEQYF. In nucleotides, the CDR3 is TGTGCCAGCTCACCGACCCGCACCTACGAGCAGTACTTC.

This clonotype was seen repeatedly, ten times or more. The CDR3 reads CSAGRGRGNQPQHF. The CDR3 DNA reads TGCAGTGCGGGGAGGGGTCGTGGCAATCAGCCCCAGCATTTT. V is TRBV20-1 and J is TRBJ1-5, with D possibly being TRBD1 (5 bases). V shed 6 bases and J shed 2 bases, with 14 bases lying between them. This CDR3 has 14 residues. The germline V gene has CDR1 DFQATT and CDR2 SNEGSKA (reference sequence).

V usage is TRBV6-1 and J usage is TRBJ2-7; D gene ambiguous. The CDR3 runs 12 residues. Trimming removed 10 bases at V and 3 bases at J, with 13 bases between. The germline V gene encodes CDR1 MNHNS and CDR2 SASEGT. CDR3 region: CAILTGGYEQYF. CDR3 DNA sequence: TGTGCCATTCTGACTGGCGGCTACGAGCAGTACTTC.

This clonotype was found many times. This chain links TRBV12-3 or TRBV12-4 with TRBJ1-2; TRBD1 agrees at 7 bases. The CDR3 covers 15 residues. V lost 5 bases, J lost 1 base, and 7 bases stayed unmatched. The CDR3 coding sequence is TGTGCCAGCAGTCTTAAACAGGGGTTTAACTATGGCTACACCTTC. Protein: CASSLKQGFNYGYTF.

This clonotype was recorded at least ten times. For the CDR3, the DNA is TGTGCCAGCAGCGCCACTCCGTTTAGCTCCGGGGAGCTGTTTTTT. Its translation is CASSATPFSSGELFF. The chain recombines TRBV7-8 with TRBJ2-2; the D is unclear. CDR1 and CDR2 (germline): SGHVS, FQNEAQ. The CDR3 length is 15 residues. V was clipped by 5 bases and J by 6 bases, with 16 bases between them.

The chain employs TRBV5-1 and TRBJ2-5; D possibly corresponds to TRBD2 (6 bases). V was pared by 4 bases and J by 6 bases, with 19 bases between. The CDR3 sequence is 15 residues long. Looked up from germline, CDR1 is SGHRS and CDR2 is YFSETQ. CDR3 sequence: CASSPRLGTSKTQYF. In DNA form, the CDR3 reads TGCGCCAGCAGCCCGCGACTAGGGACCTCGAAGACCCAGTACTTC.

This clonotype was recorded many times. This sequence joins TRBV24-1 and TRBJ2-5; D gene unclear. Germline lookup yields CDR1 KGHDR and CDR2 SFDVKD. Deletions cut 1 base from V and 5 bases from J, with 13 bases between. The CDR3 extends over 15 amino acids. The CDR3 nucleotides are TGTGCCACCAGTGATTTAAATGGGAATCAGGAGACCCAGTACTTC. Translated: CATSDLNGNQETQYF.

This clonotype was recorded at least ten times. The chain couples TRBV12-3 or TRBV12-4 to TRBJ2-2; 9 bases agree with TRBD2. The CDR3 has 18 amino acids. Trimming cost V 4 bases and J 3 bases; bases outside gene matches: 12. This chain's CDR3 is CASSSSLGGGADTGELFF. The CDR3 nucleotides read TGTGCCAGCAGTTCCAGTCTTGGCGGGGGGGCCGACACCGGGGAGCTGTTTTTT.

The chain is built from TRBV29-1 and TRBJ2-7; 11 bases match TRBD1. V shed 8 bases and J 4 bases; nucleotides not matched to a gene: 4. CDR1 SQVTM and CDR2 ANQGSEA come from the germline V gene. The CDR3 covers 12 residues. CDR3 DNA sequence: TGCAGCATGGGGACAGGGGGGTACGAGCAGTACTTC. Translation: CSMGTGGYEQYF.

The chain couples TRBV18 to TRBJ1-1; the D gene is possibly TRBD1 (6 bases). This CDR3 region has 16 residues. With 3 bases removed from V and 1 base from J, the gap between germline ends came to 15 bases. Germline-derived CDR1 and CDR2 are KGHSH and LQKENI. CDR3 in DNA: TGTGCCAGCTCACCGAGGACAGTTCAGGGGAACACTGAAGCTTTCTTT. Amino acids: CASSPRTVQGNTEAFF.

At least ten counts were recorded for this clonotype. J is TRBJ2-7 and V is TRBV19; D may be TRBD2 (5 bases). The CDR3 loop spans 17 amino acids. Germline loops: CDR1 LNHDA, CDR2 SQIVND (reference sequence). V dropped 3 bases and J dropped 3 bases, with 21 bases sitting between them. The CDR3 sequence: CASSMVATWEHSYEQYF. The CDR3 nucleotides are TGTGCCAGTAGTATGGTAGCTACGTGGGAGCATAGCTACGAGCAGTACTTC. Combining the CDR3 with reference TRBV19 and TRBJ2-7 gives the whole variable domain DGGITQSPKYLFRKEGQNVTLSCEQNLNHDAMYWYRQDPGQGLRLIYYSQIVNDFQKGDIAEGYSVSREKKESFPLTVTSAQKNPTAFYLCASSMVATWEHSYEQYFGPGTRLTVT.

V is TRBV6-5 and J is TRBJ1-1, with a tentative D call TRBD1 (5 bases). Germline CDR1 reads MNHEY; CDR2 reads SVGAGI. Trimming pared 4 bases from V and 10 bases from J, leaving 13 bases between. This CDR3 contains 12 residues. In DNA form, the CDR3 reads TGTGCCAGCAGTTTCCAGGGAGTATCAGCTTTCTTT. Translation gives CASSFQGVSAFF.

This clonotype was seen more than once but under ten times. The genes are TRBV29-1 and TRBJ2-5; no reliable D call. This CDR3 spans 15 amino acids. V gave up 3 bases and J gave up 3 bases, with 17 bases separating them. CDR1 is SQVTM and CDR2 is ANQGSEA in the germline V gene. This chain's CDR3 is CSVDLRRWGEETQYF. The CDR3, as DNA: TGCAGCGTTGATCTACGGCGGTGGGGTGAAGAGACCCAGTACTTC.

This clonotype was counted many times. The CDR3 DNA reads as TGTGCCAGCAGTGGCAGTGCGGAGGACCGAGGCTACACCTTC. Amino acid sequence: CASSGSAEDRGYTF. The chain is built from TRBV2 and TRBJ1-2; no clear D. The V end lost 4 bases, the J end lost 8 bases, and 17 bases lay between the germline ends. Germline V gene data show CDR1 as SNHLY and CDR2 as FYNNEI. There are 14 residues in the CDR3.

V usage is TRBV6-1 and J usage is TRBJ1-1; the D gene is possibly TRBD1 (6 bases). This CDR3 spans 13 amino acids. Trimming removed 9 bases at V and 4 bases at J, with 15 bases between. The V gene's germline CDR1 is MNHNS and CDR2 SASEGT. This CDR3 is CASEGGAGTEAFF. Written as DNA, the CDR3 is TGTGCCAGTGAGGGGGGCGCGGGCACTGAAGCTTTCTTT.

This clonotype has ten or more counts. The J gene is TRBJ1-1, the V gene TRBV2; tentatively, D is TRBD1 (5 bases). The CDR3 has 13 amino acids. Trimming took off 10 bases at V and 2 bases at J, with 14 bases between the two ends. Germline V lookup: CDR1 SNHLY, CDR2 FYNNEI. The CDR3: CATHRTPNTEAFF. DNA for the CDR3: TGTGCCACCCACCGGACACCTAACACTGAAGCTTTCTTT.